Presented here are 26 T cell receptor beta chains from one specimen sequenced in a study of blood T cell repertoires in COVID-19. Only in-frame clones appear in the TCRdb table, and some are missing; sequencing was by immunoSEQ multiplex PCR. The table has some 320,000 clones, more than 90% seen once. The sequencing sample was made of PBMCs or T cells enriched from blood (not recorded which). The receptors shown here come from a man in his fifties or sixties who had recovered from COVID-19.

The chain links TRBV6-6 to TRBJ2-1, with 8 bases matching TRBD2. The CDR3 is made up of 18 amino acids. V trimming: 5 bases; J trimming: 9 bases; junction bases outside the gene matches: 21. Germline V gives CDR1 MNHNY, CDR2 SVGAGI (reference sequence). The CDR3 protein is CASSLTKAGAHFGPEQFF. The DNA of the CDR3 is TGTGCCAGCAGTCTAACTAAAGCGGGAGCCCACTTCGGGCCTGAGCAGTTCTTC.

This chain links TRBV28 with TRBJ2-2; 10 nucleotides line up with TRBD2. Trimming cost V 8 bases and J 1 base; bases outside gene matches: 10. The CDR3 is 17 amino acids. Germline-derived CDR1 and CDR2 are MDHEN and SYDVKM. The CDR3, as DNA: TGTGCCAGCTCCGTTGGTAGCGGGGGGCGGAACACCGGGGAGCTGTTTTTT. This gives the protein CASSVGSGGRNTGELFF. The variable domain in full, with the rest retrieved from reference TRBV28 and TRBJ2-2, is DVKVTQSSRYLVKRTGEKVFLECVQDMDHENMFWYRQDPGLGLRLIYFSYDVKMKEKGDIPEGYSVSREKKERFSLILESASTNQTSMYLCASSVGSGGRNTGELFFGEGSRLTVL.

The CDR3: CASSRTSGLKEEQYF. For the CDR3, the DNA is TGCGCCAGCAGCCGGACTAGCGGGTTGAAGGAAGAGCAGTACTTC. The chain recombines TRBV5-1 with TRBJ2-7; TRBD2 matches 11 bases. Germline lookup yields CDR1 SGHRS and CDR2 YFSETQ. V lost 4 bases and J lost 7; bases outside the gene matches: 10. CDR3 size: 15 residues.

The chain couples TRBV11-2 to TRBJ1-3, with a tentative D call TRBD1 (5 bases). Germline V gives CDR1 SGHAT, CDR2 FQNNGV. V was pared by 1 base and J by 8 bases, with 15 bases between. The CDR3 runs 15 residues. This CDR3 is CASSLGPRETDTIYF. The CDR3 coding sequence is TGTGCCAGCAGCTTAGGACCCCGGGAGACAGACACCATATATTTT.

The chain has TRBV10-3 and TRBJ2-7, with 8 positions matching TRBD1. The CDR3 is made up of 15 amino acids. V shed 3 bases and J 3 bases; nucleotides not matched to a gene: 7. Germline CDR1 reads ENHRY; CDR2 reads SYGVKD. The CDR3 region has the DNA TGTGCCATCAGTGATAGGACAGGGAGCTTCTACGAGCAGTACTTC. Its translation is CAISDRTGSFYEQYF.

The chain employs TRBV18 and TRBJ2-1; D is possibly TRBD2 (6 bases). Trimming shortened V by 2 bases and J by 7 bases, and 18 bases separated the two germline ends. There are 16 residues in the CDR3. Germline CDR1 KGHSH, CDR2 LQKENI. This chain's CDR3 is CASSPVSQRAGNEQFF. CDR3 bases: TGTGCCAGCTCACCAGTATCTCAGCGGGCTGGTAATGAGCAGTTCTTC. Filled out from reference TRBV18 and TRBJ2-1, the complete variable domain reads NAGVMQNPRHLVRRRGQEARLRCSPMKGHSHVYWYRQLPEEGLKFMVYLQKENIIDESGMPKERFSAEFPKEGPSILRIQQVVRGDSAAYFCASSPVSQRAGNEQFFGPGTRLTVL.

The chain employs TRBV13 and TRBJ1-6; 11 bases line up with TRBD1. V shed 5 bases, J shed 9 bases, and the junction held 12 bases outside the gene matches. The CDR3 length is 17 residues. Per the germline V gene, CDR1 is PRHDT and CDR2 is FYEKMQ (reference sequence). The CDR3 is CASSPPGTGGFSSPLHF. DNA of the CDR3: TGTGCCAGCAGCCCCCCGGGGACAGGGGGGTTCAGTTCACCCCTCCACTTT.

V and J are TRBV28 and TRBJ1-2, with D maybe TRBD1 (5 bases). Deletions cut 2 bases from V and 2 bases from J, with 9 bases between. There are 14 residues in the CDR3. Germline loops: CDR1 MDHEN, CDR2 SYDVKM. The CDR3 protein is CASSLGQGNYGYTF. Here the CDR3 DNA reads TGTGCCAGCAGTTTAGGGCAGGGAAACTATGGCTACACCTTC.

This clone was recorded once. The chain couples TRBV30 to TRBJ1-2, with D unclear. The CDR3 spans 13 residues. V was shortened by 5 bases and J by 0 bases, with 10 bases between the two germline ends. Germline V gene data show CDR1 as GTSNPN and CDR2 as SVGIG (reference sequence). CDR3 nucleotides: TGTGCCTGGGAGGAGTTTTCTAACTATGGCTACACCTTC. Translated: CAWEEFSNYGYTF. The whole variable domain, remainder taken from reference TRBV30 and TRBJ1-2, is SQTIHQWPATLVQPVGSPLSLECTVEGTSNPNLYWYRQAAGRGLQLLFYSVGIGQISSEVPQNLSASRPQDRQFILSSKKLLLSDSGFYLCAWEEFSNYGYTFGSGTRLTVV.

The chain joins TRBV7-8 to TRBJ1-1; 8 bases line up with TRBD1. J gave up 2 bases and V 6 bases, and 11 bases lay outside the gene matches. From germline, CDR1 is SGHVS and CDR2 FQNEAQ. This CDR3 region has 16 residues. The CDR3 here is CASSGQGALRNTEAFF. In DNA, the CDR3 is TGTGCCAGCAGTGGCCAGGGGGCATTGAGAAACACTGAAGCTTTCTTT.

V gene TRBV3-1 (or the pseudogene TRBV3-2) combines with J gene TRBJ1-2; D is uncertain. Germline lookup yields CDR1 LGHDT and CDR2 YNNKEL (reference sequence). V was clipped by 4 bases and J by 1 base, with 7 bases between them. This CDR3 has 13 amino acids. DNA for the CDR3: TGTGCCAGCAGCCCTGCAGATAACTATGGCTACACCTTC. This codes for CASSPADNYGYTF.

The genes are TRBV7-8 and TRBJ1-2; the match to TRBD1 covers 10 bases. The CDR3 sequence is 14 residues long. The germline V gene has CDR1 SGHVS and CDR2 FQNEAQ. Trimming removed 4 bases from V and 12 bases from J; junction bases left unmatched: 11. DNA of the CDR3: TGTGCCAGCAGCTCCCCCGGGACAGGGGAAGGTGACACCTTC. Amino acids: CASSSPGTGEGDTF. The full variable domain, its missing parts supplied by reference TRBV7-8 and TRBJ1-2, is GAGVSQSPRYKVAKRGQDVALRCDPISGHVSLFWYQQALGQGPEFLTYFQNEAQLDKSGLPSDRFFAERPEGSVSTLKIQRTQQEDSAVYLCASSSPGTGEGDTFGSGTRLTVV.

The chain combines TRBV6-6 with TRBJ2-7, with 8 bases that match TRBD2. From germline, CDR1 is MNHNY and CDR2 SVGAGI (reference sequence). This CDR3 has 14 residues. V lost 6 bases to trimming and J lost 4 bases; unmatched junction nucleotides: 8. CDR3 bases: TGTGCCAGCAGCCTAGCGGGCCAAGGGTACGAGCAGTACTTC. Residues: CASSLAGQGYEQYF.

This clone was seen only once. The rearrangement joins TRBV30 to TRBJ1-5, with TRBD1 identical over 8 bases. Germline-derived CDR1 and CDR2 are GTSNPN and SVGIG (reference sequence). Trimming took 2 bases from V and 6 from J; bases not matched to a gene: 9. The CDR3 contains 15 residues. CDR3 residues: CAWSLYGQGSQPQHF. The CDR3 DNA reads TGTGCCTGGAGTTTGTATGGACAGGGCAGTCAGCCCCAGCATTTT. Supplemented by reference TRBV30 and TRBJ1-5, the full variable domain reads SQTIHQWPATLVQPVGSPLSLECTVEGTSNPNLYWYRQAAGRGLQLLFYSVGIGQISSEVPQNLSASRPQDRQFILSSKKLLLSDSGFYLCAWSLYGQGSQPQHFGDGTRLSIL.

The chain joins TRBV28 to TRBJ2-1; D is possibly TRBD2 (6 bases). The CDR3 length is 14 residues. The V and J ends lost 5 bases and 8 bases respectively, with 16 bases between them. CDR1 MDHEN and CDR2 SYDVKM come from the germline V gene. CDR3 sequence (DNA): TGTGCCAGCAGTCCAGGTCGGGAGAGTGATGAGCAGTTCTTC. It specifies CASSPGRESDEQFF. Filled out from reference TRBV28 and TRBJ2-1, the complete variable domain reads DVKVTQSSRYLVKRTGEKVFLECVQDMDHENMFWYRQDPGLGLRLIYFSYDVKMKEKGDIPEGYSVSREKKERFSLILESASTNQTSMYLCASSPGRESDEQFFGPGTRLTVL.

This chain connects TRBV18 to TRBJ2-2, with D tentatively TRBD1 (5 bases). Trimming removed 3 bases from V and 3 bases from J, with 14 bases in between. This CDR3 spans 16 amino acids. Germline lookup yields CDR1 KGHSH and CDR2 LQKENI. The CDR3 sequence: CASSPTQGAYTGELFF. The CDR3 DNA reads as TGTGCCAGCTCACCCACTCAAGGGGCTTACACCGGGGAGCTGTTTTTT.

This rearrangement joins TRBV30 to TRBJ1-1, with unresolved D. The V gene's germline CDR1 is GTSNPN and CDR2 SVGIG (reference sequence). The CDR3 spans 14 residues. The V and J ends lost 0 bases and 0 bases respectively, with 8 bases between them. The CDR3 nucleotides are TGTGCCTGGAGTGTAACACCGATGAACACTGAAGCTTTCTTT. This sequence encodes CAWSVTPMNTEAFF.

The V and J genes are TRBV6-5 and TRBJ2-1; TRBD2 matches at 10 bases. Germline CDR1 and CDR2: MNHEY and SVGAGI. V was clipped by 4 bases and J by 7 bases; unmatched bases: 7. The CDR3 is made up of 15 amino acids. CDR3 nucleotides: TGTGCCAGCAGTTTTAGCGGGGGGACCCTTAATGAGCAGTTCTTC. Translating gives CASSFSGGTLNEQFF.

The chain uses TRBV5-1 and TRBJ2-3; 14 nucleotides match TRBD2. J lost 3 bases, V lost 4 bases, and 4 bases had no gene match. There are 16 residues in the CDR3. Germline V gives CDR1 SGHRS, CDR2 YFSETQ. The CDR3 region has the DNA TGCGCCAGCAGCAGGGGACTAGCGGGAGAAACAGATACGCAGTATTTT. Protein product: CASSRGLAGETDTQYF.

The chain links TRBV7-9 to TRBJ2-7, with D possibly TRBD2 on 5 matching bases. Trimming removed 3 bases at V and 4 bases at J, with 16 bases between. CDR1 SEHNR and CDR2 FQNEAQ come from the germline V gene (reference sequence). The CDR3 loop spans 15 amino acids. The CDR3 nucleotides are TGTGCCAGCAGCTTGGACGGATCCGGAGGTTACGAGCAGTACTTC. Translating gives CASSLDGSGGYEQYF.

The chain uses TRBV4-2 and TRBJ2-2; 8 bases align to TRBD2. The V and J ends lost 0 bases and 6 bases, in that order; junction bases with no gene match: 9. This CDR3 contains 17 residues. CDR1 is LGHNA, CDR2 YNFKEQ, per germline. In DNA form, the CDR3 reads TGTGCCAGCAGCCAAGATCGTGTTAGCGGGATCCCCGGGGAGCTGTTTTTT. Translation gives CASSQDRVSGIPGELFF.

In this sample, this clone turned up once. The chain couples TRBV5-4 to TRBJ2-7, with D hard to call. The V and J ends lost 1 base and 4 bases respectively, with 6 bases between them. This CDR3 spans 12 amino acids. Per germline, CDR1 SGHNT and CDR2 YYREEE (reference sequence). DNA of the CDR3: TGTGCCAGCAGCTTGAACTTATACGAGCAGTACTTC. Encoded protein: CASSLNLYEQYF.

This clone was seen only a few times. The chain joins TRBV6-5 to TRBJ2-2; D is unresolved. The CDR3 is 16 residues long. Trimming removed 0 bases at V and 0 bases at J, with 8 bases between. In germline, CDR1 is MNHEY, CDR2 SVGAGI. Here the CDR3 reads CASSYSITANTGELFF. The CDR3 DNA is TGTGCCAGCAGTTACTCGATCACAGCGAACACCGGGGAGCTGTTTTTT.

The gene calls are TRBV11-3 and TRBJ2-5, with a tentative D call TRBD2 (6 bases). Trimming removed 0 bases from V and 4 bases from J, with 12 bases in between. The V gene's germline CDR1 is SGHNT and CDR2 YENEEA. The CDR3 sequence is 15 residues long. CDR3 loop: CASSLEGGSGETQYF. The CDR3 nucleotides read TGTGCCAGCAGCTTAGAAGGAGGGTCGGGAGAGACCCAGTACTTC. Using reference TRBV11-3 and TRBJ2-5 for the parts outside the CDR3, the full variable domain is EAGVVQSPRYKIIEKKQPVAFWCNPISGHNTLYWYLQNLGQGPELLIRYENEEAVDDSQLPKDRFSAERLKGVDSTLKIQPAELGDSAVYLCASSLEGGSGETQYFGPGTRLLVL.

The chain is built from TRBV19 and TRBJ1-2; 8 bases fit TRBD1. The germline V gene has CDR1 LNHDA and CDR2 SQIVND (reference sequence). V was pared by 7 bases and J by 8 bases, with 6 bases of the junction left unmatched. The CDR3 spans 12 residues. CDR3: CASKDRVRGYTF. In nucleotides, the CDR3 is TGTGCCAGTAAGGACAGGGTACGGGGCTACACCTTC.

The chain has TRBV11-3 and TRBJ2-7; 7 nucleotides match TRBD2. Trimming removed 3 bases from V and 4 bases from J; junction bases left unmatched: 9. Germline lookup yields CDR1 SGHNT and CDR2 YENEEA. This CDR3 has 15 amino acids. The CDR3 nucleotides read TGTGCCAGCAGCTTCTTCGGCGGGGGAAGGTACGAGCAGTACTTC. Its protein is CASSFFGGGRYEQYF.